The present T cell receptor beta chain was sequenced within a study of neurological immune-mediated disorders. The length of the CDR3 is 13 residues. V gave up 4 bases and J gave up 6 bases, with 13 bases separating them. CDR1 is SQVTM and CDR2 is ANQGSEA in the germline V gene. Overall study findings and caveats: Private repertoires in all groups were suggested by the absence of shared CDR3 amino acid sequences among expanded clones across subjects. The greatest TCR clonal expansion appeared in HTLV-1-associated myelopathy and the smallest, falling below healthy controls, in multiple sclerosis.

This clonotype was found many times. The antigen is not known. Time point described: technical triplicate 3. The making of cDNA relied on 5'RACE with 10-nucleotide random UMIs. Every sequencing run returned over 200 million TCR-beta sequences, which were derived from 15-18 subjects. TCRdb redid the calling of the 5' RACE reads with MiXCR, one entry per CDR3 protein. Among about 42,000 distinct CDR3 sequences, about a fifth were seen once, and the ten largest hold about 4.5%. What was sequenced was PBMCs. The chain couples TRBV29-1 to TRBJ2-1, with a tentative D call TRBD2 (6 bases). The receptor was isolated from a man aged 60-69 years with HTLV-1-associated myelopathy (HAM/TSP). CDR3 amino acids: CSVVRLVLNEQFF. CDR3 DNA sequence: TGCAGCGTTGTAAGACTAGTCCTCAATGAGCAGTTCTTC.